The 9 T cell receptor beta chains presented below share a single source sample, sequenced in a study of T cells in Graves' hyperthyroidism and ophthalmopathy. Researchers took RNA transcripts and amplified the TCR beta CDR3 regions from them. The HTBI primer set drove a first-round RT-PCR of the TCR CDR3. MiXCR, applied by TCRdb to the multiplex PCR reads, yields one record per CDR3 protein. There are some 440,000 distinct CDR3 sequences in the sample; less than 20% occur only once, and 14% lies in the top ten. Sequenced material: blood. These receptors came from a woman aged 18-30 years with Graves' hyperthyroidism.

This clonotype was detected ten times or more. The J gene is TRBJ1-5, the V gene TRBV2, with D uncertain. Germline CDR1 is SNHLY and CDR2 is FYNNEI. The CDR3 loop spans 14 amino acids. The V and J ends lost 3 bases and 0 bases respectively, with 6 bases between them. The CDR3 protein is CASSDTYSNQPQHF. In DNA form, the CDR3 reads TGTGCCAGCAGTGACACCTATAGCAATCAGCCCCAGCATTTT.

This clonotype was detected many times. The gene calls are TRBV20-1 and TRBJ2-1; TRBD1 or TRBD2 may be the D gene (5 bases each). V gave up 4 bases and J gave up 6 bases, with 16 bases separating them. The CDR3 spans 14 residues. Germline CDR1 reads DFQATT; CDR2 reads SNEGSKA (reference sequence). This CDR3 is CSANSGASINEQFF. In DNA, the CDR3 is TGCAGTGCTAACTCCGGGGCCAGCATCAATGAGCAGTTCTTC.

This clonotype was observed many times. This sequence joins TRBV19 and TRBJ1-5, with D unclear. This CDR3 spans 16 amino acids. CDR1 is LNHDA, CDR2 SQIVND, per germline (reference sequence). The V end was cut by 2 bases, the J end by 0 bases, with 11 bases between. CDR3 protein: CASSISPRNSNQPQHF. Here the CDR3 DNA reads TGTGCCAGTAGTATATCCCCCAGAAATAGCAATCAGCCCCAGCATTTT. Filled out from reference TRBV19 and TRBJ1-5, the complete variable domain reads DGGITQSPKYLFRKEGQNVTLSCEQNLNHDAMYWYRQDPGQGLRLIYYSQIVNDFQKGDIAEGYSVSREKKESFPLTVTSAQKNPTAFYLCASSISPRNSNQPQHFGDGTRLSIL.

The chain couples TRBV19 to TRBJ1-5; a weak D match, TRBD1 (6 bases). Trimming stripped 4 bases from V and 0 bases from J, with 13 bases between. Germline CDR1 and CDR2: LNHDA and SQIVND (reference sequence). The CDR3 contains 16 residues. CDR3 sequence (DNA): TGTGCCAGTAGTAGGGACACCCAATATAGCAATCAGCCCCAGCATTTT. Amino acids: CASSRDTQYSNQPQHF. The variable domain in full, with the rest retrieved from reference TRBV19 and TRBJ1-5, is DGGITQSPKYLFRKEGQNVTLSCEQNLNHDAMYWYRQDPGQGLRLIYYSQIVNDFQKGDIAEGYSVSREKKESFPLTVTSAQKNPTAFYLCASSRDTQYSNQPQHFGDGTRLSIL.

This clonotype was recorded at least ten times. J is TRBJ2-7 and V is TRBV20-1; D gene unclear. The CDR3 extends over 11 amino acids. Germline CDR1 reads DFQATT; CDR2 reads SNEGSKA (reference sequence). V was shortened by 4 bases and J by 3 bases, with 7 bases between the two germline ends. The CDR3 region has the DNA TGCAGTGCTAACGAGATCTACGAGCAGTACTTC. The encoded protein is CSANEIYEQYF.

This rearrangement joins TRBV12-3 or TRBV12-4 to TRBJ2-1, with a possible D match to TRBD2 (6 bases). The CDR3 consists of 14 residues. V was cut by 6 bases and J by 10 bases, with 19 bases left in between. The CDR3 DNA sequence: TGTGCCAGCAGGCCGGGACTGCAAAGTAACGAGCAGTTCTTC. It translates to CASRPGLQSNEQFF.

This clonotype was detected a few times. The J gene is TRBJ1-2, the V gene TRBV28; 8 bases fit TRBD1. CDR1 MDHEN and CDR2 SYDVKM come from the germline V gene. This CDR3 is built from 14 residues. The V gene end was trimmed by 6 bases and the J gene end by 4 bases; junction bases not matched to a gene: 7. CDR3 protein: CASSSDRGFYGYTF. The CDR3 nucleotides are TGTGCCAGCAGCTCAGACAGGGGTTTCTATGGCTACACCTTC.

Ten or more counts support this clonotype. The CDR3 protein is CASSPGLAGPSSEQFF. CDR3 sequence (DNA): TGTGCCAGCAGCCCGGGACTAGCGGGACCGTCGTCTGAGCAGTTCTTC. The gene calls are TRBV6-1 and TRBJ2-1, with 13 bases that match TRBD2. CDR1 MNHNS and CDR2 SASEGT come from the germline V gene. This CDR3 comprises 16 residues. V dropped 6 bases and J dropped 9; count of bases not matched to a gene: 11.

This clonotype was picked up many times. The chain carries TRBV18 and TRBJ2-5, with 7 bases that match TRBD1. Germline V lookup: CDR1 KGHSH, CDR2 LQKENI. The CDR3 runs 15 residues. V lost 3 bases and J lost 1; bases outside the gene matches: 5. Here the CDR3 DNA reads TGTGCCAGCTCACCTCGGACAGGACCCCAAGAGACCCAGTACTTC. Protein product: CASSPRTGPQETQYF.